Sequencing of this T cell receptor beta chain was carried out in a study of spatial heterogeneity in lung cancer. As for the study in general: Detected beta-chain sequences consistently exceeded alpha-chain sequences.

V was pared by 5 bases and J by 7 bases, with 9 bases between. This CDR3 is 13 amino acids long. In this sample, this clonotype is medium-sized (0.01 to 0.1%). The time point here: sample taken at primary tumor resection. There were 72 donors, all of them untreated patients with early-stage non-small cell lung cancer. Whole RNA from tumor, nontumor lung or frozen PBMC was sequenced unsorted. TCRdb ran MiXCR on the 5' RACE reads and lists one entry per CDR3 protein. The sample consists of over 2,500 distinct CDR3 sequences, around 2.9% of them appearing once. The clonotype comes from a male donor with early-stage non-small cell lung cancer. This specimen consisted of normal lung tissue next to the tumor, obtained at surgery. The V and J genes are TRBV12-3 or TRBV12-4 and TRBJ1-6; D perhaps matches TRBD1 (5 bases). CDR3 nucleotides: TGTGCCAGCAGTCGGGACGGGAATTCACCCCTCCACTTT. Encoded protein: CASSRDGNSPLHF.